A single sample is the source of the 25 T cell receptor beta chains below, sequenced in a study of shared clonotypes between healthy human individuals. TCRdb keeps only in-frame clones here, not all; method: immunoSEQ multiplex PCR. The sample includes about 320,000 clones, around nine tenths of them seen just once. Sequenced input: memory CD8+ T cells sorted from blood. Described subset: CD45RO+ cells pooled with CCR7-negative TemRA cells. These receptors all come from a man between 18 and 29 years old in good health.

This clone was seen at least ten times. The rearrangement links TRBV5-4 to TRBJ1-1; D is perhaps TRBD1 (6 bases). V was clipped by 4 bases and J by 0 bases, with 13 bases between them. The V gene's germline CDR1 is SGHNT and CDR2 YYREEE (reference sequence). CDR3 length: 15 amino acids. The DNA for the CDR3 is TGTGCCAGCAGCGACTCAGGGGTGATGAACACTGAAGCTTTCTTT. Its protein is CASSDSGVMNTEAFF.

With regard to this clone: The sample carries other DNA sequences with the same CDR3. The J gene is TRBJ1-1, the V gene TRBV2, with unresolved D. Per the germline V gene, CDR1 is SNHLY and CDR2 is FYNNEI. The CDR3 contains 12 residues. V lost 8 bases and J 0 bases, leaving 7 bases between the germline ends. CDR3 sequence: CASGWMNTEAFF. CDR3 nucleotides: TGTGCCAGCGGATGGATGAACACTGAAGCTTTCTTT.

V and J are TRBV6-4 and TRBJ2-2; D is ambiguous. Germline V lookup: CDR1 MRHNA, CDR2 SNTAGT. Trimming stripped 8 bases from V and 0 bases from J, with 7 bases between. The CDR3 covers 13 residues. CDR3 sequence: CASGAPNTGELFF. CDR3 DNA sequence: TGTGCCAGCGGAGCACCGAACACCGGGGAGCTGTTTTTT.

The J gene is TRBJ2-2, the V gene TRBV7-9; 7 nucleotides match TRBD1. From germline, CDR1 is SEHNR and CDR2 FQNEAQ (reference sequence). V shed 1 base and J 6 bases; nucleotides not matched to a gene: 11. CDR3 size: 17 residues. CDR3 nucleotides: TGTGCCAGCAGCTTAGTGGTGGTGGCAGGGGGACCCGGGGAGCTGTTTTTT. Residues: CASSLVVVAGGPGELFF.

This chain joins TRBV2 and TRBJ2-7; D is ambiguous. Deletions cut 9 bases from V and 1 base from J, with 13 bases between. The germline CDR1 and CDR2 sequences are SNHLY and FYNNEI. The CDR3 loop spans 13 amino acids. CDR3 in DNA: TGTGCCAGTCACTTGACGGAGTCCTACGAGCAGTACTTC. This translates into CASHLTESYEQYF. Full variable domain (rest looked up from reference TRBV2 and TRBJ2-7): EPEVTQTPSHQVTQMGQEVILRCVPISNHLYFYWYRQILGQKVEFLVSFYNNEISEKSEIFDDQFSVERPDGSNFTLKIRSTKLEDSAMYFCASHLTESYEQYFGPGTRLTVT.

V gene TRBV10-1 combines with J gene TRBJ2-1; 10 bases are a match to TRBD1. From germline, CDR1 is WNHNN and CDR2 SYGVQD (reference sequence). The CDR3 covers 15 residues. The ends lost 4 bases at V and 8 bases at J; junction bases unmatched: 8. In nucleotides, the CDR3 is TGCGCCAGCAGTGCCGGGACAGGGGATACCCATGAGCAGTTCTTC. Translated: CASSAGTGDTHEQFF.

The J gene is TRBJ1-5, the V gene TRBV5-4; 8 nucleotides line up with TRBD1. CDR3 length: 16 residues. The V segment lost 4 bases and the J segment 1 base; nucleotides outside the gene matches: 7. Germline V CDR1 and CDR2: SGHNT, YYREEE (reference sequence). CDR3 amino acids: CASSQTGVGSNQPQHF. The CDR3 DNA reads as TGTGCCAGCAGCCAGACAGGGGTGGGAAGCAATCAGCCCCAGCATTTT.

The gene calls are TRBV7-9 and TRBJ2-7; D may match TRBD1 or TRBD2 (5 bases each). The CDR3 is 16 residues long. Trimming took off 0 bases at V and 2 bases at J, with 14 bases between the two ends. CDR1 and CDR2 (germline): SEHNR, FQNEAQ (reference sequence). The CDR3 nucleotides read TGTGCCAGCAGCTTAGCGCCTCAGGGACGGACCTACGAGCAGTACTTC. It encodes CASSLAPQGRTYEQYF.

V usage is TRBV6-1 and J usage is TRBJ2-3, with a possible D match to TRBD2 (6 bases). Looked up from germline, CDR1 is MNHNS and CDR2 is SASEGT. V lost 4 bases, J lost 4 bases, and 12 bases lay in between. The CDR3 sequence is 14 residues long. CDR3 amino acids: CASSGGTTPDTQYF. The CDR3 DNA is TGTGCCAGCAGTGGCGGGACCACGCCAGATACGCAGTATTTT.

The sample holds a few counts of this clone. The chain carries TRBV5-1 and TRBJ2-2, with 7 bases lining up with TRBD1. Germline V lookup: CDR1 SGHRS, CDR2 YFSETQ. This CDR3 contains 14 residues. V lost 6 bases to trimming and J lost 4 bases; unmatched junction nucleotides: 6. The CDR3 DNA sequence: TGCGCCAGCACTTGGACAGGCCCCACCGGGGAGCTGTTTTTT. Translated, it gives CASTWTGPTGELFF. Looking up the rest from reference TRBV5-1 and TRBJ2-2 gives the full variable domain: KAGVTQTPRYLIKTRGQQVTLSCSPISGHRSVSWYQQTPGQGLQFLFEYFSETQRNKGNFPGRFSGRQFSNSRSEMNVSTLELGDSALYLCASTWTGPTGELFFGEGSRLTVL.

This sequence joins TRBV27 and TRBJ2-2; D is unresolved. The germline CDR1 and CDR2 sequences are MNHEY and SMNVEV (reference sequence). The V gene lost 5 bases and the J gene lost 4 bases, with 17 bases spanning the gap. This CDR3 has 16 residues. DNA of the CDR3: TGTGCCAGCAGTACAATGCCGGGCCAGTCCACCGGGGAGCTGTTTTTT. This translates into CASSTMPGQSTGELFF.

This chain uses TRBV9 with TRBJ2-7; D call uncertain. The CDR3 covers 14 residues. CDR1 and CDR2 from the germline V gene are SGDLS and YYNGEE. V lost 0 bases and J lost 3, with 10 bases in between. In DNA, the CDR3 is TGTGCCAGCAGCGTAGAAGGGTTGGGCTACGAGCAGTACTTC. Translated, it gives CASSVEGLGYEQYF. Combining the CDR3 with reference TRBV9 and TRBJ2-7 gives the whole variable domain DSGVTQTPKHLITATGQRVTLRCSPRSGDLSVYWYQQSLDQGLQFLIQYYNGEERAKGNILERFSAQQFPDLHSELNLSSLELGDSALYFCASSVEGLGYEQYFGPGTRLTVT.

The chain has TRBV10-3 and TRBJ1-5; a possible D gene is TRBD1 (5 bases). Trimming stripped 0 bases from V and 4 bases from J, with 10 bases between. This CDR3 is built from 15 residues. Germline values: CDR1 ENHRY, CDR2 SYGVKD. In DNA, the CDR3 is TGTGCCATCAGTGAGTCGGGGGAGGTGAATCAGCCCCAGCATTTT. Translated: CAISESGEVNQPQHF.

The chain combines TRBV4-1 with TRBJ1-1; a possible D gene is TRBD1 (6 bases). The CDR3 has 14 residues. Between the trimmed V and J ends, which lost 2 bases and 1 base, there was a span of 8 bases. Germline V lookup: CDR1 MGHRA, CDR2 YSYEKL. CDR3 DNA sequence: TGCGCCAGCAGCCAACCGACAGGGAACACTGAAGCTTTCTTT. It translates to CASSQPTGNTEAFF.

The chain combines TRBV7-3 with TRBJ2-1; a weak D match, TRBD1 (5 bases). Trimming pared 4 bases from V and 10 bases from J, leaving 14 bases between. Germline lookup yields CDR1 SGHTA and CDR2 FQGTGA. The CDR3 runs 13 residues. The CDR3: CASSSSVGREQFF. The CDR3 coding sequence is TGTGCCAGCAGCTCCAGTGTGGGGCGCGAGCAGTTCTTC.

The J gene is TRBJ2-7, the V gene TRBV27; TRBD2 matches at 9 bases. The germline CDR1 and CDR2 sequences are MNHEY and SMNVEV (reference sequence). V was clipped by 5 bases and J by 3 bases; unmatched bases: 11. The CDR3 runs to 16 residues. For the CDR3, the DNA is TGTGCCAGCAGTCCATTAACGACTAGCGGTTACTACGAGCAGTACTTC. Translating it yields CASSPLTTSGYYEQYF.

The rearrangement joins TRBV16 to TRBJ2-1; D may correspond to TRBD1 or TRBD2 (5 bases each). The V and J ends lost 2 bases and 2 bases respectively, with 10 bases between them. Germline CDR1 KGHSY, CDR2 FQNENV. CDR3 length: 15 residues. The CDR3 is CASSQNEGTYNEQFF. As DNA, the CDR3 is TGTGCCAGCAGCCAAAACGAGGGGACCTACAATGAGCAGTTCTTC.

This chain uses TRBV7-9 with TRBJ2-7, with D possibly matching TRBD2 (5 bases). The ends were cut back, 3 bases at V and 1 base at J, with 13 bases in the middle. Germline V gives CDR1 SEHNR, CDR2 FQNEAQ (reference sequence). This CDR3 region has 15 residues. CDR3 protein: CASSFRGHGSYEQYF. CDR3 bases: TGTGCCAGCAGCTTCCGGGGTCACGGGTCCTACGAGCAGTACTTC.

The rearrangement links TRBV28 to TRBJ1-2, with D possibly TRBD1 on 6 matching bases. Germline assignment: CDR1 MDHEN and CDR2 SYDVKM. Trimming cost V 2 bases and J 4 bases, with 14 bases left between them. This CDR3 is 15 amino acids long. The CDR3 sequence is CASSLRGAGAYGYTF. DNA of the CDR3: TGTGCCAGCAGTTTAAGGGGGGCAGGGGCCTATGGCTACACCTTC.

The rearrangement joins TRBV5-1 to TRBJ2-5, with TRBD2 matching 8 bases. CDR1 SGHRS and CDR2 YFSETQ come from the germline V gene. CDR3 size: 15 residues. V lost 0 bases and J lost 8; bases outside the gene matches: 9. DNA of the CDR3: TGCGCCAGCAGCTTGGGTAGCGGGAACCTCGAAACCCAGTACTTC. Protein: CASSLGSGNLETQYF. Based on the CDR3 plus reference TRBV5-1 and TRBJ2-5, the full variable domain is KAGVTQTPRYLIKTRGQQVTLSCSPISGHRSVSWYQQTPGQGLQFLFEYFSETQRNKGNFPGRFSGRQFSNSRSEMNVSTLELGDSALYLCASSLGSGNLETQYFGPGTRLLVL.

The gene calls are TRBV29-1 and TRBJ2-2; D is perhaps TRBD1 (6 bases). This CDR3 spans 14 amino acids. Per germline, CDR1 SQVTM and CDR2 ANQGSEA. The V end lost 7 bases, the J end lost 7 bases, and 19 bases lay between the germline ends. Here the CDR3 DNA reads TGCAGCGGACTTAGGGGGACACCAGGCGGGGAGCTGTTTTTT. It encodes CSGLRGTPGGELFF.

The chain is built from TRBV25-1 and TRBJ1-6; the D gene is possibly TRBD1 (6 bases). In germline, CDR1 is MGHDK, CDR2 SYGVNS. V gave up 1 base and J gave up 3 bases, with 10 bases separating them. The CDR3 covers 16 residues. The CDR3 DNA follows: TGTGCCAGCAGTGAATTAGAGGACAGCTATAATTCACCCCTCCACTTT. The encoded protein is CASSELEDSYNSPLHF. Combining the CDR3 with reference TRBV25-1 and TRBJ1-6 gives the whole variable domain EADIYQTPRYLVIGTGKKITLECSQTMGHDKMYWYQQDPGMELHLIHYSYGVNSTEKGDLSSESTVSRIRTEHFPLTLESARPSHTSQYLCASSELEDSYNSPLHFGNGTRLTVT.

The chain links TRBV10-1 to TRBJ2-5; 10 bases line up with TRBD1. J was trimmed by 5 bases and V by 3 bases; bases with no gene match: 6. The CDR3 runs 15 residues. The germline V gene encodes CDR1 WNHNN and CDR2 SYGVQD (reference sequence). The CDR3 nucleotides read TGCGCCAGCAGTGACGGCGGGACAGGGGTTGAGACCCAGTACTTC. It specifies CASSDGGTGVETQYF.

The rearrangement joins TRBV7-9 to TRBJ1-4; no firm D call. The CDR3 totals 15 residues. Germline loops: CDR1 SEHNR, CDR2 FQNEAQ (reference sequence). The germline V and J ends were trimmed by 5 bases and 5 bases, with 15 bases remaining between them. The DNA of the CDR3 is TGTGCCAGCAGCCACGTGATCGGGTCAAATGAAAAACTGTTTTTT. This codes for CASSHVIGSNEKLFF.

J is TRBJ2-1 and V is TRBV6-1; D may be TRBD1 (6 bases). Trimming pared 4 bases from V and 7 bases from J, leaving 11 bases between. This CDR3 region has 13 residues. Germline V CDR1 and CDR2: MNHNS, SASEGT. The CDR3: CASSAYQGNEQFF. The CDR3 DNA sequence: TGTGCCAGCAGTGCCTATCAGGGGAATGAGCAGTTCTTC.